The entry below gives a single T cell receptor (beta chain) sequence along with its context. The data were obtained in a study of blood T cell repertoires in COVID-19. For the study at large: Some COVID-19 samples were acute and others convalescent; all came from the United States, Italy and Spain. Sample material is recorded as cDNA or gDNA derived from T cells, B-cell-depleted T cells, or PBMCs.

Study processing details: Reference gene primer amplification gave estimated nucleated cell counts. Method: immunoSEQ multiplex PCR; TCRdb's copy keeps in-frame clones and lacks some. V, J and clone size reflect that table, while D and trimming were determined from the DNA. The table lists tens of thousands of clones, around three quarters of them singletons. This TCR derives from a woman aged 70 to 79 with acute or convalescent COVID-19. Sequenced input: peripheral blood.

The CDR3: CASSPTRNTGELFF. DNA for the CDR3: TGTGCCAGCTCACCCACGAGAAACACCGGGGAGCTGTTTTTT. The chain recombines TRBV18 with TRBJ2-2, with D unresolved. Trimming removed 3 bases at V and 2 bases at J, with 7 bases between. Germline V gives CDR1 KGHSH, CDR2 LQKENI. The CDR3 is 14 residues long.